Each of the 3 T cell receptor beta chains below was sequenced from the same sample in a study of shared clonotypes between healthy human individuals. Method: immunoSEQ multiplex PCR; TCRdb's copy keeps in-frame clones and lacks some. The sample gives about 1 million clones, approximately 78% of which show up once; 0.4% to 0.55% is in the top ten. The sample comprised memory CD4+ T cells from PBMCs. Subset defined: CD45RA-negative fraction. The receptors originated from a man aged 18 to 35 in good health. Some clones in this sample may be carry-over from other donors' samples.

There are a few counts of this clone. This rearrangement joins TRBV5-1 to TRBJ1-3; D may be TRBD1 (6 bases). CDR1 is SGHRS and CDR2 is YFSETQ in the germline V gene. The CDR3 is 16 residues long. The germline V and J ends were trimmed by 4 bases and 0 bases, with 14 bases remaining between them. CDR3 region: CASSGQSLNSGNTIYF. DNA of the CDR3: TGCGCCAGCAGCGGACAGAGTCTCAACTCTGGAAACACCATATATTTT.

This clone appeared once. V gene TRBV5-1 combines with J gene TRBJ2-2; 8 bases map to TRBD1. The V gene end was trimmed by 1 base and the J gene end by 6 bases; junction bases not matched to a gene: 8. From germline, CDR1 is SGHRS and CDR2 YFSETQ. The CDR3 sequence is 16 residues long. The DNA of the CDR3 is TGCGCCAGCAGCTTGATTTCACAGGGGGACCCCGGGGAGCTGTTTTTT. Its translation: CASSLISQGDPGELFF.

This clone has more than one count but fewer than ten. The chain employs TRBV18 and TRBJ2-2; possible D gene TRBD1, 5 bases. Germline V gives CDR1 KGHSH, CDR2 LQKENI. The CDR3 runs 17 residues. The germline V and J ends were trimmed by 1 base and 1 base, with 13 bases remaining between them. The CDR3 protein is CASSPLRVGMNTGELFF. In DNA form, the CDR3 reads TGTGCCAGCTCACCACTCAGGGTAGGGATGAACACCGGGGAGCTGTTTTTT.